Below are 27 T cell receptor beta chains sequenced from a single sample in a study of T cell responses to AZD1222 COVID-19 vaccine. Repertoires were generated with immunoSEQ multiplex PCR, while TCRdb's copy carries only in-frame clones and drops some. The table includes 150,000 or so clones, approximately 78% detected once. The sample in question was peripheral blood, obtained on day 0 of MenACWY control vaccination. These receptors came from an adult in good health.

The J gene is TRBJ1-2, the V gene TRBV14; 7 bases agree with TRBD1. Per germline, CDR1 SGHDN and CDR2 FVKESK. The CDR3 runs 15 residues. J lost 8 bases, V lost 2 bases, and 11 bases had no gene match. The CDR3 DNA reads TGTGCCAGCAGCCAACACGACAGGGTTCAAGGGGGCTACACCTTC. It yields the protein CASSQHDRVQGGYTF.

The chain links TRBV5-1 to TRBJ1-6; D may be TRBD1 (6 bases). The CDR3 loop spans 15 amino acids. The V end lost 3 bases, the J end lost 8 bases, and 15 bases lay between the germline ends. CDR1 is SGHRS, CDR2 YFSETQ, per germline. In nucleotides, the CDR3 is TGCGCCAGCAGCTACGTCGACAGGCGCGATTCACCCCTCCACTTT. This translates into CASSYVDRRDSPLHF.

CDR3 bases: TGTGCCAGCAGCTTTACAGGGAGCGAGGGCTACACCTTC. Its protein product is CASSFTGSEGYTF. The chain links TRBV5-4 to TRBJ1-2; TRBD1 might be the D (6 bases). The CDR3 contains 13 residues. The V gene's germline CDR1 is SGHNT and CDR2 YYREEE (reference sequence). V lost 2 bases and J 8 bases, leaving 13 bases between the germline ends.

The gene calls are TRBV7-3 and TRBJ2-1, with 8 nucleotides matching TRBD2. The germline V gene encodes CDR1 SGHTA and CDR2 FQGTGA. The V and J ends lost 5 bases and 4 bases, in that order; junction bases with no gene match: 7. The CDR3 runs to 15 residues. DNA for the CDR3: TGTGCCAGCAGCATTACTAGCGGACCTTACAATGAGCAGTTCTTC. Protein product: CASSITSGPYNEQFF.

V and J are TRBV7-9 and TRBJ2-4; D is perhaps TRBD1 (5 bases). The germline V gene has CDR1 SEHNR and CDR2 FQNEAQ (reference sequence). This CDR3 region has 13 residues. The V end lost 7 bases, the J end lost 1 base, and 8 bases lay between the germline ends. CDR3 in DNA: TGTGCCAGCACCAAGGGGGCCAAAAACATTCAGTACTTC. Amino acids: CASTKGAKNIQYF.

This sequence joins TRBV5-1 and TRBJ1-6; D unclear. The V and J ends lost 0 bases and 6 bases respectively, with 4 bases between them. CDR1 and CDR2 from the germline V gene are SGHRS and YFSETQ. This CDR3 contains 13 residues. The CDR3 DNA is TGCGCCAGCAGCTTGGGCTTTAATTCACCCCTCCACTTT. It yields the protein CASSLGFNSPLHF.

This chain joins TRBV5-6 and TRBJ2-2; D gene ambiguous. Trimming took 4 bases from V and 2 from J, leaving 0 bases between them. Germline V gene lookup returns CDR1 SGHDT and CDR2 YYEEEE. CDR3 length: 11 amino acids. CDR3 region: CASSNTGELFF. The CDR3 DNA reads TGTGCCAGCAGCAACACCGGGGAGCTGTTTTTT. The variable domain in full, completed from reference TRBV5-6 and TRBJ2-2, reads DAGVTQSPTHLIKTRGQQVTLRCSPKSGHDTVSWYQQALGQGPQFIFQYYEEEERQRGNFPDRFSGHQFPNYSSELNVNALLLGDSALYLCASSNTGELFFGEGSRLTVL.

V usage is TRBV30 and J usage is TRBJ1-2, with 7 positions matching TRBD1. This CDR3 is 15 amino acids long. Germline-derived CDR1 and CDR2 are GTSNPN and SVGIG (reference sequence). V lost 6 bases and J lost 0; bases outside the gene matches: 10. CDR3 in DNA: TGTGCCTGCAACACAGGGGCACTAGCTAACTATGGCTACACCTTC. Its protein is CACNTGALANYGYTF. The full variable domain, with the rest looked up from reference TRBV30 and TRBJ1-2, is SQTIHQWPATLVQPVGSPLSLECTVEGTSNPNLYWYRQAAGRGLQLLFYSVGIGQISSEVPQNLSASRPQDRQFILSSKKLLLSDSGFYLCACNTGALANYGYTFGSGTRLTVV.

This clone was counted a single time. V gene TRBV6-5 combines with J gene TRBJ2-7; TRBD1 aligns across 8 bases. The germline V gene has CDR1 MNHEY and CDR2 SVGAGI. There are 14 residues in the CDR3. The V segment lost 5 bases and the J segment 0 bases; nucleotides outside the gene matches: 3. CDR3: CASSRDRYSYEQYF. The CDR3 nucleotides are TGTGCCAGCAGTAGGGACAGGTACTCCTACGAGCAGTACTTC.

The chain has TRBV5-1 and TRBJ1-6, with 9 nucleotides matching TRBD1. The CDR3 runs to 16 residues. CDR1 SGHRS and CDR2 YFSETQ come from the germline V gene. The trim removed 5 bases at V and 5 bases at J, leaving 8 bases unmatched. The CDR3 nucleotides read TGCGCCAGCAGTCCCGGGACAGGGAGCAATAATTCACCCCTCCACTTT. Its translation: CASSPGTGSNNSPLHF.

V usage is TRBV6-6 and J usage is TRBJ1-6, with 10 nucleotides matching TRBD1. The germline V gene encodes CDR1 MNHNY and CDR2 SVGAGI (reference sequence). V lost 5 bases and J lost 5; bases outside the gene matches: 15. CDR3 size: 19 residues. CDR3: CASSLRDRGVGQNNSPLHF. The CDR3 DNA reads TGTGCCAGCAGTCTCCGGGACAGGGGAGTGGGCCAGAATAATTCACCCCTCCACTTT.

The chain employs TRBV11-2 and TRBJ1-4; D possibly corresponds to TRBD1 (5 bases). V was trimmed by 1 base and J by 3 bases, leaving 18 bases between them. Germline V gene lookup returns CDR1 SGHAT and CDR2 FQNNGV. This CDR3 has 18 residues. CDR3 bases: TGTGCCAGCAGCTTAGGAGGTGCGGGGATCAGGGCTAATGAAAAACTGTTTTTT. Translating it yields CASSLGGAGIRANEKLFF.

The rearrangement links TRBV28 to TRBJ1-2, with 9 bases identical to TRBD1. From germline, CDR1 is MDHEN and CDR2 SYDVKM. CDR3 size: 14 residues. The V segment lost 6 bases and the J segment 8 bases; nucleotides outside the gene matches: 10. CDR3 sequence: CASRSGQGSSGYTF. CDR3 coding DNA: TGTGCCAGCAGGTCGGGACAGGGATCATCCGGCTACACCTTC.

The gene calls are TRBV23-1 and TRBJ1-1, with a weak D call TRBD1 (6 bases). TRBV23-1 is recorded as an ORF, its role being uncertain. The CDR3 length is 13 residues. V lost 9 bases and J 4 bases, leaving 15 bases between the germline ends. In DNA, the CDR3 is TGCGCCAGAGTGTTTACAGGGTCCACTGAAGCTTTCTTT. It translates to CARVFTGSTEAFF.

V and J are TRBV24-1 and TRBJ2-1; 12 nucleotides agree with TRBD2. The CDR3 has 16 amino acids. Germline lookup yields CDR1 KGHDR and CDR2 SFDVKD. J gave up 5 bases and V 4 bases, and 5 bases lay outside the gene matches. The CDR3 is CATSDPTSGGHNEQFF. For the CDR3, the DNA is TGTGCCACCAGTGACCCGACTAGCGGGGGCCACAATGAGCAGTTCTTC.

The genes are TRBV6-5 and TRBJ2-7; D is possibly TRBD2 (6 bases). This CDR3 is 14 amino acids long. The V end was cut by 5 bases, the J end by 2 bases, with 13 bases between. Per germline, CDR1 MNHEY and CDR2 SVGAGI. CDR3 region: CASSPGGGTYEQYV. The CDR3 nucleotides are TGTGCCAGCAGTCCCGGGGGAGGAACCTACGAGCAGTACGTC.

This chain uses TRBV7-9 with TRBJ1-4; D is unresolved. V lost 5 bases to trimming and J lost 4 bases, with 14 bases between them. Looked up from germline, CDR1 is SEHNR and CDR2 is FQNEAQ (reference sequence). This CDR3 has 15 residues. CDR3 protein: CASSRIGLINEKLFF. The CDR3 nucleotides read TGTGCCAGCAGCCGAATCGGACTGATTAATGAAAAACTGTTTTTT.

This clone was observed a few times. The chain joins TRBV5-1 to TRBJ2-6; 8 bases map to TRBD1. Trimming at V came to 5 bases and at J to 0 bases, leaving 16 bases not matched to a gene. CDR3 size: 20 residues. Germline lookup yields CDR1 SGHRS and CDR2 YFSETQ. The chain's CDR3 is CASRLTGGAGGPSGANVLTF. Here the CDR3 DNA reads TGCGCCAGCAGGTTGACTGGGGGTGCAGGGGGCCCCTCTGGGGCCAACGTCCTGACTTTC.

In DNA, the CDR3 is TGTGCCAGCAGCAATACTAGCGGGGGGGCCGGCAGGGATACGCAGTATTTT. It yields the protein CASSNTSGGAGRDTQYF. The rearrangement joins TRBV21-1 to TRBJ2-3; the DNA was not used to check the table's D call, TRBD2. TRBV21-1 is recorded as a pseudogene. The CDR3 covers 17 residues.

This clone was counted once. The chain recombines TRBV30 with TRBJ1-6; a possible D gene is TRBD1 (5 bases). Looked up from germline, CDR1 is GTSNPN and CDR2 is SVGIG (reference sequence). The V end was cut by 0 bases, the J end by 7 bases, with 10 bases between. CDR3 length: 14 amino acids. CDR3 amino acids: CAWSVSGGNSPLHF. The CDR3 nucleotides are TGTGCCTGGAGTGTCTCCGGGGGAAATTCACCCCTCCACTTT.

This CDR3 is CASSLETGLNTEAFF. The CDR3 DNA is TGCGCCAGCAGCTTGGAAACAGGGCTGAACACTGAAGCTTTCTTT. V and J are TRBV5-1 and TRBJ1-1; tentative D call: TRBD1 (6 bases). The length of the CDR3 is 15 residues. Trimming cost V 0 bases and J 0 bases, with 9 bases left between them. CDR1 SGHRS and CDR2 YFSETQ come from the germline V gene.

The chain joins TRBV5-4 to TRBJ2-5, with D tentatively TRBD1 (6 bases). V shed 2 bases and J shed 5 bases, with 16 bases lying between them. The CDR3 totals 15 residues. Germline V gene lookup returns CDR1 SGHNT and CDR2 YYREEE (reference sequence). The CDR3 here is CASSFGQGQGETQYF. CDR3 sequence (DNA): TGTGCCAGCAGCTTCGGTCAGGGGCAGGGGGAGACCCAGTACTTC.

The V and J genes are TRBV28 and TRBJ1-5; TRBD1 matches at 9 bases. Germline V gene lookup returns CDR1 MDHEN and CDR2 SYDVKM. This CDR3 is built from 20 residues. Unmatched junction bases numbered 17, after V lost 1 base and J lost 4 bases. CDR3 sequence reads: CASSLFSGTGLSGRNQPQHF. The CDR3 region has the DNA TGTGCCAGCAGTTTATTCTCCGGGACAGGGTTATCCGGTAGGAATCAGCCCCAGCATTTT.

The rearrangement joins TRBV5-1 to TRBJ2-2, with D possibly being TRBD1 (5 bases). V lost 0 bases and J 6 bases, leaving 6 bases between the germline ends. This CDR3 comprises 13 residues. Germline CDR1 and CDR2: SGHRS and YFSETQ. The CDR3 DNA is TGCGCCAGCAGCTTGGTGGGGCCCGGGGAGCTGTTTTTT. It translates to CASSLVGPGELFF.

The V call is TRBV15, the J call TRBJ2-7; 9 bases are a match to TRBD2. The CDR3 consists of 18 residues. The germline V gene encodes CDR1 LNHNV and CDR2 YYDKDF (reference sequence). The trim removed 0 bases at V and 4 bases at J, leaving 13 bases unmatched. The CDR3 DNA sequence: TGTGCCACCAGCAGAGATTCTATTCGGCTAGCGGGACTATACGAGCAGTACGTC. Translating gives CATSRDSIRLAGLYEQYV.

The chain uses TRBV15 and TRBJ2-1; a weak D match, TRBD1 (6 bases). Per the germline V gene, CDR1 is LNHNV and CDR2 is YYDKDF (reference sequence). The length of the CDR3 is 14 residues. Deletions cut 5 bases from V and 7 bases from J, with 15 bases between. CDR3 coding DNA: TGTGCCACCAGCGGAAGGACAGCGAGGAATGAGCAGTTCTTC. It specifies CATSGRTARNEQFF.

This clone showed up just a few times. The genes are TRBV19 and TRBJ2-7; 7 bases match TRBD1. Germline V CDR1 and CDR2: LNHDA, SQIVND (reference sequence). The CDR3 consists of 14 residues. Unmatched junction bases numbered 7, after V lost 4 bases and J lost 4 bases. DNA of the CDR3: TGTGCCAGTAGTAGGGACAGTTCCCTATACGAGCAGTACTTC. Protein sequence: CASSRDSSLYEQYF.